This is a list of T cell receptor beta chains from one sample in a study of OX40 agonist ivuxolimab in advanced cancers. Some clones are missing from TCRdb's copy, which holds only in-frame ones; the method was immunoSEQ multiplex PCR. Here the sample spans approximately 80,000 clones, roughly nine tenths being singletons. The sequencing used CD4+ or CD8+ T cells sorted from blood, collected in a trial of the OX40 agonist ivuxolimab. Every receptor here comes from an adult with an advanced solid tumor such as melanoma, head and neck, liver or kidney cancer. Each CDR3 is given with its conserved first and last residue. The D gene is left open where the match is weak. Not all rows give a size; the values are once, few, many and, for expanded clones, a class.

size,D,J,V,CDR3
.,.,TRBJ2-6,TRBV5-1,CASSLEGSSGANVLTF
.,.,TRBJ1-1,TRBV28,CASQSLDTEAFF
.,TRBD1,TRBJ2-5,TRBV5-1,CASSEVGTDEETQYF
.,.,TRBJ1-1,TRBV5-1,CASSLVPQNEAFF
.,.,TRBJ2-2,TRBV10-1,CASSVSGSGELFF
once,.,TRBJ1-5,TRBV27,CASSLGRDQPQHF
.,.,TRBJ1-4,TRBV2,CAGNRDREKLFF
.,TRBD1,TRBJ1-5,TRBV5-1,CASSLEGQDNQPQHF
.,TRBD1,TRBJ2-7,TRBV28,CASRPGQGAGYEQYF
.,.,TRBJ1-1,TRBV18,CASSPAAEGRAAFF
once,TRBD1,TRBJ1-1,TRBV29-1,CSARQGANTEAFF
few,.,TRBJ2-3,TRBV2,CASSVALEDTQYF
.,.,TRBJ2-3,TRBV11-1,CASSLQGGITDTQYF
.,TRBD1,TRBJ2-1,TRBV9,CASSVTGTGGGNEQFF
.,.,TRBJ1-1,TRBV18,CASSPLARPTEAFF
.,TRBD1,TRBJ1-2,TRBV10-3,CAIEIRTGGGYTF
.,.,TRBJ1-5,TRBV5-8,CASRWGSQPQHF
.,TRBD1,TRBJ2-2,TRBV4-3,CASRSSPGQGGDTGELFF
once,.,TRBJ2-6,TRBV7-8,CASSHSGANVLTF
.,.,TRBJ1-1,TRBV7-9,CASSWVANTEAFF
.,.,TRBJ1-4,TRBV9,CASSVARQRNEKLFF
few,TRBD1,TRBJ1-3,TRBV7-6,CASSSGQALSGNTIYF
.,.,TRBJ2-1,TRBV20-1,CSALARNEQFF
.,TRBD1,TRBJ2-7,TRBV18,CASSSIGQEGEQYF
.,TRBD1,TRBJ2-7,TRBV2,CASRGGTGSEQYF
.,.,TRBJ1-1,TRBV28,CASGGPGNTEAFF
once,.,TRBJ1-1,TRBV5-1,CASSSVVSRTEAFF
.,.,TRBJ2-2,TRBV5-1,CASSLAAATGELFF
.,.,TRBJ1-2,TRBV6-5,CASSYGKWHGYTF
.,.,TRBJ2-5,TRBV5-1,CASSLGRGTETQYF
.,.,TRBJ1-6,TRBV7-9,CASSPTGANGNSPLHF
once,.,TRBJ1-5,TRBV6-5,CASSYSRVSKSQHF
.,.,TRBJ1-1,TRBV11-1,CASSLSHYVAFF
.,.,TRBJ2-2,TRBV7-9,CASTEGQNTGELFF
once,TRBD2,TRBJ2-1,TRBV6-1,CASSQGSGTSGFGEQFF
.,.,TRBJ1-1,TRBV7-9,CASTLDTLNTEAFF
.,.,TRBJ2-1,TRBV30,CAWSRGASSDEQFF
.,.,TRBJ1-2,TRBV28,CASVRQANYGYTF
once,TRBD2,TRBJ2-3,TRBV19,CASSELWPGSGRYTQYF
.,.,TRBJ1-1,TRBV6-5,CASSYSKPRNTEAFF
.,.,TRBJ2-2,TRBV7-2,CASSLAGVFNTGELFF
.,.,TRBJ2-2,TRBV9,CASSLTSFGELFF
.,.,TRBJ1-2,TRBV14,CARLFSVIPYTF
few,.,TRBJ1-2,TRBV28,CASSPTRAPPGYTF
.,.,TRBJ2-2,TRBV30,CASTFTWGNTGELFF
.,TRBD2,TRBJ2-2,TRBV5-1,CASSSGGRLASNTGELFF
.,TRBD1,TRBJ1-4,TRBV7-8,CASSSYRDRDEKLFF
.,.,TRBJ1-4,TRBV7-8,CASSLDRVRSVNEKLFF